The 6 T cell receptor beta chains in this list originate from one sample, sequenced in a study of blood T cell repertoires in COVID-19. Assay: immunoSEQ multiplex PCR; the TCRdb copy retains only in-frame clones and omits some. Of 55,000 to 70,000 clones in the sample, roughly 91% were seen once. The sequencing input was PBMCs or T cells enriched from blood (not recorded which). All receptors derive from a woman aged 40 to 50 who had recovered from COVID-19.

The chain employs TRBV19 and TRBJ2-7; 7 nucleotides align to TRBD1. V lost 3 bases and J lost 3; bases outside the gene matches: 8. The CDR3 sequence is 15 residues long. CDR1 is LNHDA and CDR2 is SQIVND in the germline V gene (reference sequence). The CDR3: CASSIQKGAGYEQYF. CDR3 bases: TGTGCCAGTAGTATCCAAAAGGGGGCTGGCTACGAGCAGTACTTC.

This chain uses TRBV6-5 with TRBJ1-2; tentatively, D is TRBD1 (5 bases). Germline-derived CDR1 and CDR2 are MNHEY and SVGAGI. The CDR3 has 12 residues. V lost 6 bases and J lost 7, with 12 bases in between. CDR3 region: CASSRRGSGYTF. CDR3 coding DNA: TGTGCCAGCAGCCGAAGGGGCAGTGGCTACACCTTC.

The chain joins TRBV19 to TRBJ1-1, with D possibly matching TRBD1 (6 bases). The CDR3 contains 14 residues. Germline loops: CDR1 LNHDA, CDR2 SQIVND (reference sequence). V was cut by 4 bases and J by 5 bases, with 14 bases left in between. The CDR3 nucleotides are TGTGCCAGTAGTACCCCGGGGGGGGCGACTGAAGCTTTCTTT. This encodes CASSTPGGATEAFF. Variable domain in full (rest from reference TRBV19 and TRBJ1-1): DGGITQSPKYLFRKEGQNVTLSCEQNLNHDAMYWYRQDPGQGLRLIYYSQIVNDFQKGDIAEGYSVSREKKESFPLTVTSAQKNPTAFYLCASSTPGGATEAFFGQGTRLTVV.

This chain joins TRBV6-2 or TRBV6-3 and TRBJ2-5; 8 bases map to TRBD2. J gave up 3 bases and V 1 base, and 4 bases lay outside the gene matches. CDR3 length equals 15 residues. In germline, CDR1 is MNHEY, CDR2 SVGEGT. CDR3 nucleotide sequence: TGTGCCAGCAGTTACTTCAGGGGACTAGAAGAGACCCAGTACTTC. Its protein product is CASSYFRGLEETQYF.

This chain connects TRBV5-1 to TRBJ2-1; 8 bases agree with TRBD2. From germline, CDR1 is SGHRS and CDR2 YFSETQ. The CDR3 has 15 amino acids. V was pared by 5 bases and J by 11 bases, with 15 bases of the junction left unmatched. The CDR3 region has the DNA TGCGCCAGCAGTGGGGATGGGACTAGTTCGAGCAAGCAGTTCTTC. Protein: CASSGDGTSSSKQFF.

This clone turned up a few times. This chain joins TRBV5-1 and TRBJ2-4, with 10 bases fitting TRBD1. The CDR3 contains 17 residues. The V and J ends lost 5 bases and 7 bases, in that order; junction bases with no gene match: 15. Germline CDR1 is SGHRS and CDR2 is YFSETQ. The CDR3: CASSPMFVGDRGNIQYF. CDR3 bases: TGCGCCAGCAGTCCCATGTTTGTTGGGGACAGGGGTAACATTCAGTACTTC.